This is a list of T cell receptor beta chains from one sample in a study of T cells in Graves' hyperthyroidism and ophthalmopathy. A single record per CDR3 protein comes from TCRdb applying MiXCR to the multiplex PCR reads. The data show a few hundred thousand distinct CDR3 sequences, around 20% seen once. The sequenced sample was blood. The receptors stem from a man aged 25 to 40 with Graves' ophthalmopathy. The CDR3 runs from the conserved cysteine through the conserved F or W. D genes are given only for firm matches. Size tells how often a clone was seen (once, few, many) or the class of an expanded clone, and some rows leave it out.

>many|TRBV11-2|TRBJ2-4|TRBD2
TGTGCCAGCAGCTTAGAGGGCGGGAGGACCAAAAACATTCAGTACTTC
CASSLEGGRTKNIQYF
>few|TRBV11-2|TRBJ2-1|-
TGTGCCAGCAGCTTATTGGGTGGTGAAGACAATGAGCAGTTCTTC
CASSLLGGEDNEQFF
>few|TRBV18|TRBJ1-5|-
TGTGCCAGCTCACCCGGGTACAATCAGCCCCAGCATTTT
CASSPGYNQPQHF
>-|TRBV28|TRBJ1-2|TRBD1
TGTGCCAGCAGTCTATTCTCGGACAGGCGTACGGCTGGCTACACCTTC
CASSLFSDRRTAGYTF
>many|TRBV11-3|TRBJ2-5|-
TGTGCCAGCAGGTTCGACGAGACCCAGTACTTC
CASRFDETQYF
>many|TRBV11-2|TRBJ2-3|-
TGTGCCAGCAGCTTAGATCCGGGGGCAGATACGCAGTATTTT
CASSLDPGADTQYF
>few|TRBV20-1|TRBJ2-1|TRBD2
TGCAGTGCTACCAGACTAGCGGGAGTTGAAAATGAGCAGTTCTTC
CSATRLAGVENEQFF
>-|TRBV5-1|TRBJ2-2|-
TGCGCCAGCAGCATTTCCGACTACCTAACTAACACCGGGGAGCTGTTTTTT
CASSISDYLTNTGELFF
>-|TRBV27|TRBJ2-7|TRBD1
TGTGCCAGCGGGCGTACAGGGGGCGTATACGAGCAGTACTTC
CASGRTGGVYEQYF
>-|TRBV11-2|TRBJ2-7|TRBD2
TGTGCCAGCAGCTCGTCCGGCCGGGACTACACTTACGAGCAGTACTTC
CASSSSGRDYTYEQYF
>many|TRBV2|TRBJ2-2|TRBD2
TGTGCCAGCAGCAGGACTAGCGGGAGTCGCACCGGGGAGCTGTTTTTT
CASSRTSGSRTGELFF
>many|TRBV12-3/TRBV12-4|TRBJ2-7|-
TGTGCCAGCGGCCGGCTCACCTACGAGCAGTACTTC
CASGRLTYEQYF
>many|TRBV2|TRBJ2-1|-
TGTGCCAGCAGTGAACAGGGAAGACTCAATGAGCAGTTCTTC
CASSEQGRLNEQFF
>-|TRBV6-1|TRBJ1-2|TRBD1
TGTGCCAGCAGTGTGGGCAGGGGGGACTATGGCTACACCTTC
CASSVGRGDYGYTF
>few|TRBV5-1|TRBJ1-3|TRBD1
TGCGCCAGCAGCCGCGAGGGACAGGGGATCTCTGGAAACACCATATATTTT
CASSREGQGISGNTIYF